This TCR beta chain was sequenced during a study of T cells after yellow fever vaccination. Points on this clonotype: Its antigen remains unknown.

TCRdb re-called the 5' RACE reads through MiXCR, storing one row per CDR3 protein. This sample has 200,000 to 300,000 distinct CDR3 sequences, with roughly 6.8% found just once. Trimming took 3 bases from V and 7 from J, leaving 7 bases between them. CDR1 and CDR2 (germline): SEHNR, FQNEAQ (reference sequence). This CDR3 contains 12 residues. Findings and limits, study-wide: Only a minor proportion of clonotypes was detected across both CD4 and CD8 compartments. Peaking on day 5 versus 15, the secondary response was faster but weaker.

This sequence originates from a young man who received the YFV17D yellow fever vaccine. The sequenced sample was CD4+ T cells sorted from PBMCs, obtained on the day of the yellow fever booster vaccination. The genes are TRBV7-9 and TRBJ2-1, with D uncertain. In nucleotides, the CDR3 is TGTGCCAGCAGCTTCACACGTAATGAGCAGTTCTTC. It codes for CASSFTRNEQFF.